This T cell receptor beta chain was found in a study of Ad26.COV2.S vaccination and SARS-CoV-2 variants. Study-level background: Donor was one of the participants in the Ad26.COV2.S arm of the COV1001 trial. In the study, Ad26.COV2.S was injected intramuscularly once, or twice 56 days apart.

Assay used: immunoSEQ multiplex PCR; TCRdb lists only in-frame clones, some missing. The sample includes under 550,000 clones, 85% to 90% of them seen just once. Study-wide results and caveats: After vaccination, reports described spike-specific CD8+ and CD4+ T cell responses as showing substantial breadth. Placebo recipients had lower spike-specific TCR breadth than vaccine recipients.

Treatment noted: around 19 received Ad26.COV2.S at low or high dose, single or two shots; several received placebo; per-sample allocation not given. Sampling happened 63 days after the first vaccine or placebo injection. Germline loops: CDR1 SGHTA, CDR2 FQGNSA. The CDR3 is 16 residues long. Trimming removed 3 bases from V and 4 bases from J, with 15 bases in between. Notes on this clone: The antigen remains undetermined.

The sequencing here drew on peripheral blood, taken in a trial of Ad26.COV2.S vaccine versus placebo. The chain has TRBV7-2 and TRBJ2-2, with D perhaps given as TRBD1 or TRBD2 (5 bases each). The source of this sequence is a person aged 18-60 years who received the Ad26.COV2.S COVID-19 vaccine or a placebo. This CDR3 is CASSLGRNRGTGELFF. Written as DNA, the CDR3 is TGTGCCAGCAGCTTGGGACGGAATCGGGGCACCGGGGAGCTGTTTTTT. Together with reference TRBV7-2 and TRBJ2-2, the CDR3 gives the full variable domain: GAGVSQSPSNKVTEKGKDVELRCDPISGHTALYWYRQSLGQGLEFLIYFQGNSAPDKSGLPSDRFSAERTGGSVSTLTIQRTQQEDSAVYLCASSLGRNRGTGELFFGEGSRLTVL.